This TCR beta chain derives from a study of shared clonotypes between healthy human individuals. General study findings and limits: Investigators expected sequencing depth to affect clonotype sharing among donors. It was the non-shared clonotypes that had lower generation probabilities than clonotypes shared by all four donors.

Method: immunoSEQ multiplex PCR; TCRdb's copy keeps in-frame clones and lacks some. The sample shows over a million clones, approximately 78% of them seen only once. In this sample, this clone turned up a few times. Its matching antigen is unknown. Germline values: CDR1 MDHEN, CDR2 SYDVKM. The CDR3 consists of 16 residues. Unmatched junction bases numbered 10, after V lost 7 bases and J lost 1 base. The receptor was derived from a man between 18 and 35 years old in good health. Some clones in this sample may be carry-over from other donors' samples. The sequenced sample consisted of memory CD4+ T cells from PBMCs. The subset here: CD45RA-negative fraction. V usage is TRBV28 and J usage is TRBJ1-3; TRBD1 agrees at 7 bases. The CDR3 is CASTPSDRASGNTIYF. The CDR3, as DNA: TGTGCCAGCACTCCATCAGACAGGGCGTCTGGAAACACCATATATTTT.